Following are 22 T cell receptor beta chains from one sample sequenced in a study of cytomegalovirus exposure and HLA in healthy donors. 60 Vbeta and 13 Jbeta primers were used in PCR. TCRdb's copy holds only in-frame clones and misses some; the assay was immunoSEQ multiplex PCR. The repertoire holds 110,000 or so clones, with 77% as singletons. What was sequenced was PBMCs. These TCRs come from a man aged 18 to 29 in good health and CMV-seropositive.

The rearrangement links TRBV28 to TRBJ2-3; 7 bases line up with TRBD2. The V segment lost 5 bases and the J segment 0 bases; nucleotides outside the gene matches: 14. This CDR3 is built from 18 residues. Germline CDR1 and CDR2: MDHEN and SYDVKM. The CDR3 DNA sequence: TGTGCCAGCAGTCACTACCTCGGCGGGAGTGGGAGCACAGATACGCAGTATTTT. Translated, it gives CASSHYLGGSGSTDTQYF.

The chain links TRBV5-1 to TRBJ2-7, with D unclear. Trimming shortened V by 6 bases and J by 3 bases, and 7 bases separated the two germline ends. Germline lookup yields CDR1 SGHRS and CDR2 YFSETQ. The CDR3 sequence is 11 residues long. CDR3 DNA: TGCGCCAGCACCGGTAACTACGAGCAGTACTTC. Translation gives CASTGNYEQYF.

This rearrangement joins TRBV5-1 to TRBJ2-5; D is possibly TRBD1 (5 bases). Germline loops: CDR1 SGHRS, CDR2 YFSETQ. Trimming left V 1 base short and J 1 base short, with 8 bases between. The CDR3 has 14 residues. CDR3 sequence (DNA): TGCGCCAGCAGCTTGTCTGGGGCCCAAGAGACCCAGTACTTC. Its protein product is CASSLSGAQETQYF.

V and J are TRBV29-1 and TRBJ2-7; 9 bases are a match to TRBD1. Germline V CDR1 and CDR2: SQVTM, ANQGSEA. Trimming at V came to 3 bases and at J to 5 bases, leaving 8 bases not matched to a gene. This CDR3 has 14 residues. CDR3 bases: TGCAGCGTTGACCCGGGACAGGGAGCCCACGAGCAGTACTTC. This codes for CSVDPGQGAHEQYF.

The chain employs TRBV27 and TRBJ1-1; 7 bases match TRBD1. Germline lookup yields CDR1 MNHEY and CDR2 SMNVEV (reference sequence). Trimming removed 2 bases from V and 2 bases from J; junction bases left unmatched: 2. The length of the CDR3 is 14 residues. CDR3 sequence (DNA): TGTGCCAGCAGTTTAGAAGGGGGCAACACTGAAGCTTTCTTT. Protein product: CASSLEGGNTEAFF.

The V gene is TRBV6-5, the J gene TRBJ1-2; no definite D call. Looked up from germline, CDR1 is MNHEY and CDR2 is SVGAGI. V lost 5 bases and J lost 3, with 7 bases in between. The CDR3 runs to 12 residues. CDR3 residues: CASSPRDYGYTF. The CDR3 coding sequence is TGTGCCAGCAGTCCCCGGGACTATGGCTACACCTTC.

The chain employs TRBV7-9 and TRBJ1-1, with TRBD1 matching 8 bases. V trimming: 4 bases; J trimming: 3 bases; junction bases outside the gene matches: 7. CDR1 and CDR2 (germline): SEHNR, FQNEAQ (reference sequence). The CDR3 runs 15 residues. The CDR3: CASSSSGGWDTEAFF. The CDR3, as DNA: TGTGCCAGCAGCTCCTCAGGGGGCTGGGACACTGAAGCTTTCTTT.

This clone was seen a few times. The rearrangement joins TRBV5-1 to TRBJ2-7, with 9 nucleotides matching TRBD1. The CDR3 spans 14 residues. J was trimmed by 10 bases and V by 8 bases; bases with no gene match: 16. Germline lookup yields CDR1 SGHRS and CDR2 YFSETQ. The chain's CDR3 is CARTTPPGQGAQYF. The CDR3 nucleotides are TGCGCCAGGACTACGCCACCGGGACAGGGCGCCCAGTACTTC.

The rearrangement links TRBV2 to TRBJ2-3; TRBD2 matches 10 bases. The ends lost 7 bases at V and 3 bases at J; junction bases unmatched: 7. Germline V gene lookup returns CDR1 SNHLY and CDR2 FYNNEI. The CDR3 spans 15 residues. The chain's CDR3 is CASTLLTSGTDTQYF. The CDR3 region has the DNA TGTGCCAGCACACTTTTGACTAGCGGGACAGATACGCAGTATTTT.

This clone was picked up many times. The chain carries TRBV14 and TRBJ2-7, with 8 nucleotides matching TRBD2. Germline CDR1 SGHDN, CDR2 FVKESK. This CDR3 contains 14 residues. The ends lost 1 base at V and 4 bases at J; junction bases unmatched: 3. CDR3 region: CASSQAGGPYEQYF. CDR3 bases: TGTGCCAGCAGCCAAGCGGGAGGGCCTTACGAGCAGTACTTC.

This clone was detected a few times. This rearrangement joins TRBV19 to TRBJ1-1; 8 bases align to TRBD1. The CDR3 totals 15 residues. Germline CDR1 and CDR2: LNHDA and SQIVND (reference sequence). V lost 5 bases, J lost 0 bases, and 5 bases stayed unmatched. This CDR3 is CASSPRTGLNTEAFF. The DNA for the CDR3 is TGTGCCAGTAGTCCACGGACAGGGTTGAACACTGAAGCTTTCTTT.

The chain employs TRBV5-1 and TRBJ2-7; the D gene is possibly TRBD1 (5 bases). CDR3 length: 14 residues. The V end lost 5 bases, the J end lost 0 bases, and 12 bases lay between the germline ends. Germline CDR1 is SGHRS and CDR2 is YFSETQ. CDR3 protein: CASSVTVSSYEQYF. In DNA form, the CDR3 reads TGCGCCAGCAGTGTGACAGTTTCCTCCTACGAGCAGTACTTC.

This chain uses TRBV6-1 with TRBJ1-1; TRBD1 agrees at 7 bases. The V gene end was trimmed by 3 bases and the J gene end by 8 bases; junction bases not matched to a gene: 12. The CDR3 spans 15 residues. The V gene's germline CDR1 is MNHNS and CDR2 SASEGT. In nucleotides, the CDR3 is TGTGCCAGCAGTGAGGCGACAGGGAATACACCAGAAGCTTTCTTT. Encoded protein: CASSEATGNTPEAFF.

For the CDR3, the DNA is TGTGCCACCAGCAGGTCCCGTCACGGAGGGGATAGGGGTCAGCCCCAGCATTTT. This codes for CATSRSRHGGDRGQPQHF. This chain uses TRBV15 with TRBJ1-5; the D gene is possibly TRBD1 (5 bases). The V end was cut by 3 bases, the J end by 6 bases, with 24 bases between. CDR3 size: 18 residues. The germline V gene encodes CDR1 LNHNV and CDR2 YYDKDF (reference sequence).

The chain is built from TRBV25-1 and TRBJ2-2; D is ambiguous. V shed 7 bases and J shed 1 base, with 4 bases lying between them. Germline assignment: CDR1 MGHDK and CDR2 SYGVNS. The CDR3 sequence is 12 residues long. The CDR3, as DNA: TGTGCCAGCACTCGGAACACCGGGGAGCTGTTTTTT. Protein sequence: CASTRNTGELFF. Full variable domain (outside the CDR3, taken from reference TRBV25-1 and TRBJ2-2): EADIYQTPRYLVIGTGKKITLECSQTMGHDKMYWYQQDPGMELHLIHYSYGVNSTEKGDLSSESTVSRIRTEHFPLTLESARPSHTSQYLCASTRNTGELFFGEGSRLTVL.

The V call is TRBV28, the J call TRBJ1-2, with D uncertain. Trimming stripped 2 bases from V and 4 bases from J, with 11 bases between. The CDR3 covers 14 residues. The V gene's germline CDR1 is MDHEN and CDR2 SYDVKM. This chain's CDR3 is CASSLPRLGYGYTF. The CDR3 coding sequence is TGTGCCAGCAGTTTACCCAGGCTTGGCTATGGCTACACCTTC.

This sequence joins TRBV4-2 and TRBJ1-1; the D gene is possibly TRBD1 (5 bases). V was clipped by 4 bases and J by 0 bases, with 12 bases between them. From germline, CDR1 is LGHNA and CDR2 YNFKEQ. The CDR3 consists of 15 residues. The CDR3 coding sequence is TGTGCCAGCAGCCTCCGGGACTCTATGAACACTGAAGCTTTCTTT. This encodes CASSLRDSMNTEAFF.

The rearrangement uses TRBV29-1 and TRBJ1-2; 8 nucleotides agree with TRBD1. Germline trimming cut 4 bases from V and 2 bases from J; bases unmatched to any gene: 3. The CDR3 consists of 13 residues. Germline V gives CDR1 SQVTM, CDR2 ANQGSEA. CDR3 DNA sequence: TGCAGCGTTGGACAGGGGCGCAACTATGGCTACACCTTC. This codes for CSVGQGRNYGYTF.

The chain uses TRBV5-8 and TRBJ2-1; 7 positions agree with TRBD1. Germline CDR1 reads SGHTS; CDR2 reads YDEGEE. The length of the CDR3 is 13 residues. Trimming at V came to 2 bases and at J to 6 bases, leaving 2 bases not matched to a gene. The CDR3 loop reads CASSLRQGNEQFF. The CDR3 DNA follows: TGTGCCAGCAGCTTACGACAGGGCAATGAGCAGTTCTTC.

V gene TRBV30 combines with J gene TRBJ1-2; D possibly corresponds to TRBD1 (6 bases). Trimming stripped 0 bases from V and 7 bases from J, with 15 bases between. There are 14 residues in the CDR3. Germline-derived CDR1 and CDR2 are GTSNPN and SVGIG (reference sequence). The CDR3, as DNA: TGTGCCTGGAGTGTACAACAGGGAGCTGTTGGCTACACCTTC. Its protein is CAWSVQQGAVGYTF.

The chain carries TRBV30 and TRBJ2-7; 9 positions match TRBD1. The length of the CDR3 is 13 residues. V was pared by 5 bases and J by 0 bases, with 2 bases of the junction left unmatched. From germline, CDR1 is GTSNPN and CDR2 SVGIG (reference sequence). The CDR3 nucleotides are TGTGCCTGGGGACAGGGGAGCTCCTACGAGCAGTACTTC. Residues: CAWGQGSSYEQYF.

This clone appeared a single time. One end of the junction does not line up with germline, which may come from a read error. The same CDR3 can be traced to other DNA sequences in this sample. The chain recombines TRBV27 with TRBJ1-6, with D uncertain. The length of the CDR3 is 14 residues. CDR1 MNHEY and CDR2 SMNVEV come from the germline V gene (reference sequence). This CDR3 is CASSPGLTNSPLHF. CDR3 in DNA: TGCGCCAGCAGTCCTGGACTGACCAATTCACCCCTCCACTTT.